This T cell receptor (beta chain) was obtained from a study of cytomegalovirus exposure and HLA in healthy donors. Study-level points and caveats: CMV serostatus stood as the only immune exposure information on hand. A missense DCLRE1C variant was associated with V- and J-gene trimming of TCR beta chains in a later analysis, and an independent cohort replicated the association. A later analysis found common viral pathogens apparently linked to several of the most significant clusters.

A multiplex PCR was run with 60 Vbeta primers and 13 Jbeta primers. Sequenced by immunoSEQ multiplex PCR; TCRdb stores in-frame clones only, minus some. The table includes some 150,000 clones, around 75% detected once. Healthy bone marrow donors formed the donor group. Germline trimming cut 1 base from V and 9 bases from J; bases unmatched to any gene: 4. Germline CDR1 is LGHNA and CDR2 is YNFKEQ. The CDR3 is 14 residues long. Worth noting for this clone: Antigen: not known.

Input material: PBMCs. V gene TRBV4-2 combines with J gene TRBJ2-7, with 12 nucleotides matching TRBD2. The receptor's source is a man aged 35-49 years in good health and CMV-seronegative. The CDR3 loop is CASSQVSSGGGQYF. The CDR3 coding sequence is TGTGCCAGCAGCCAAGTGTCTAGCGGGGGGGGGCAGTACTTC.